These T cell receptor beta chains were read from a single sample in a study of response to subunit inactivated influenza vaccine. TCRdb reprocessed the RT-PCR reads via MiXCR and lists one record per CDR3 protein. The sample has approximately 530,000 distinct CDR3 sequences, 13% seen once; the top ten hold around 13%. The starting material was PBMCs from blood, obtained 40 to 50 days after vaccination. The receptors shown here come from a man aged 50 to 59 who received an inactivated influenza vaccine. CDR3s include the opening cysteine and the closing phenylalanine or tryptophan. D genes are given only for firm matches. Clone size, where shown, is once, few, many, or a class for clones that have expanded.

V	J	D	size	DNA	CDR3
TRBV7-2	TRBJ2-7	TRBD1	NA	TGTGCCAGCAGCTTTTTGGACAGGGTGGGCTACGAGCAGTACTTC	CASSFLDRVGYEQYF
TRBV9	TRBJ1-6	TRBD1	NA	TGTGCCAGCAGCGCCGGGACAGATAATTCACCCCTCCACTTT	CASSAGTDNSPLHF
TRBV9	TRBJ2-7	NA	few	TGTGCCAGCTCTCCCGGAAGCGCGACCTACGAGCAGTACTTC	CASSPGSATYEQYF
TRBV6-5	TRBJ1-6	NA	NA	TGTGCCAGCAGTTCGTCCTGGCAGGGTCGCGGTACTTCACCCCTCCACTTT	CASSSSWQGRGTSPLHF
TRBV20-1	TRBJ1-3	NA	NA	TGCAGTGCTAGATCTGGGGGTTACTCTGGAAACACCATATATTTT	CSARSGGYSGNTIYF
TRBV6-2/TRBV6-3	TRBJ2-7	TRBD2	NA	TGTGCCAGCAGATCACTAGCGGGTACCTACGAGCAGTACTTC	CASRSLAGTYEQYF
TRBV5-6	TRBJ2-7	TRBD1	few	TGTGCCAGCACCAACACCCCCGGGACAGGGGGCGAGCAGTACTTC	CASTNTPGTGGEQYF
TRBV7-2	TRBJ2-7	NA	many	TGTGCCAGCAGCTTCCAGACGGCCTCCTACGAGCAGTACTTC	CASSFQTASYEQYF
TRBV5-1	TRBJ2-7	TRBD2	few	TGCGCCAGCAGCTTGGTGACTAGCGGGAGACGAGTAGTCGAGCAGTACTTC	CASSLVTSGRRVVEQYF
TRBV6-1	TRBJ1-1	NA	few	TGTGCCAGCGGTTCAGGGTTCACTGAAGCTTTCTTT	CASGSGFTEAFF
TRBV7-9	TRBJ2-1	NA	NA	TGTGCCAGCACCAGACACAATGAGCAGTTCTTC	CASTRHNEQFF
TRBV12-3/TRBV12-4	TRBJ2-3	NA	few	TGTGCCAGCATCGGGGGGCGATTTGGAGATACGCAGTATTTT	CASIGGRFGDTQYF
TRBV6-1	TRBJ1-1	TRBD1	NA	TGTGCCAGCAGGGGGACAGGGGTGAGTGAAGCTTTCTTT	CASRGTGVSEAFF
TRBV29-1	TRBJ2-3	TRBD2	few	TGCAGCGTTGGGTACGGGGGGGCAGATACGCAGTATTTT	CSVGYGGADTQYF
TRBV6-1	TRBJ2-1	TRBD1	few	TGTGCCAGCAGAGGGACAGGTGGTGGATACAATGAGCAGTTCTTC	CASRGTGGGYNEQFF
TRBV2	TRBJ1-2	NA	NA	TGTGCCAGCAGTGGCTCTGGAAGCGGCTACACCTTC	CASSGSGSGYTF
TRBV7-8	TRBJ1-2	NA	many	TGTGCCAGCAGCTTAGGCTACTATGGCTACACCTTC	CASSLGYYGYTF
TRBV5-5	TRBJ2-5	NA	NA	TGTGCCAGCAGCTTGAATGGCGGGCAGGCCGGAGGTTTGTCTCAGTACTTC	CASSLNGGQAGGLSQYF
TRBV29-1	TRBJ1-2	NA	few	TGCAGCGTCGCTCAGCAGCCTAACTATGGCTACACCTTC	CSVAQQPNYGYTF
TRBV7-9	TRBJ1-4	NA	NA	TGTGCCAGCAGCAGCCTCGGGACACTAGGTGAAAAACTGTTTTTT	CASSSLGTLGEKLFF
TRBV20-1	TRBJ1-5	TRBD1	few	TGCAGTGCTAGAGGGACAGGGGGCTTTCAGCCCCAGCATTTT	CSARGTGGFQPQHF
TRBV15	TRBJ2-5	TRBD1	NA	TGTGCCACCAGCACAGGGGGCAGGGAGACCCAGTACTTC	CATSTGGRETQYF
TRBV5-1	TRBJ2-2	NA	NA	TGCGCCAGTCTGCCGGAGGGTCGGACCGGGGAGCTGTTTTTT	CASLPEGRTGELFF
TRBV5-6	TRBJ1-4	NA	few	TGTGCCAGCAGCTTGACGCCAGGGTATACTAATGAAAAACTGTTTTTT	CASSLTPGYTNEKLFF
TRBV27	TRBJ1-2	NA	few	TGTGCCAGCAGTTTCAACTCAGGGCGGGGCTACACCTTC	CASSFNSGRGYTF
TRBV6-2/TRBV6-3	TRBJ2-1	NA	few	TGTGCCAGCAGTGGAACCGGGAACCACGAGCAGTTCTTC	CASSGTGNHEQFF
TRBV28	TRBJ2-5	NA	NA	TGTGCCAGCAGTCCGAGTTACTCGGGGGAGACCCAGTACTTC	CASSPSYSGETQYF
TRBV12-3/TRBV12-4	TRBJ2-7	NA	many	TGTGCCAGCAGTTGGGGCCGATCCTACGAGCAGTACTTC	CASSWGRSYEQYF
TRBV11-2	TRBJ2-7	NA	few	TGTGCCAGCAGCTTAGGCGTAGCTAAAGCCACCTACGAGCAGTACTTC	CASSLGVAKATYEQYF
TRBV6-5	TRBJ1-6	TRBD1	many	TGTGCCAGCAGTTACTCGGGACAGGGATCACCCCTCCACTTT	CASSYSGQGSPLHF
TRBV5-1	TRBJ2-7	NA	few	TGCGCCAGCAGCTTGACATTCCCCGTTGGCGAGCAGTACTTC	CASSLTFPVGEQYF
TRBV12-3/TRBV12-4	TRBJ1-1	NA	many	TGTGCCAGCCGAATCGGGCTGGGCGACGGCGAAGCTTTCTTT	CASRIGLGDGEAFF
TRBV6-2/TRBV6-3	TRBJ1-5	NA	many	TGTGCCAGCAGTACTATTGACAACTATAGCAATCAGCCCCAGCATTTT	CASSTIDNYSNQPQHF
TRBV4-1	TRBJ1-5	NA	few	TGCGCCAGCAGCCAAGATTCAGGGAATATCAATCAGCCCCAGCATTTT	CASSQDSGNINQPQHF
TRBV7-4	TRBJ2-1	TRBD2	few	TGTGCCAGCAGTCGACTAGCGGGGGGGGACCTCCCTGAGCAGTTCTTC	CASSRLAGGDLPEQFF